This TCR beta chain was documented in a study of cytomegalovirus exposure and HLA in healthy donors. Whole-study findings and limits: The study flagged some 170 TCR beta chains as cytomegalovirus-associated.

For this clone: Its specificity is unknown.

Both 60 Vbeta primers and 13 Jbeta primers went into the PCR. Libraries were prepared by immunoSEQ multiplex PCR; TCRdb keeps only in-frame clonotypes and omits some of them. The top ten clones hold about 8.3% of a sample with 130,000 or so clones, 70% to 80% of them seen once. V lost 5 bases, J lost 7 bases, and 8 bases stayed unmatched. Germline loops: CDR1 SQVTM, CDR2 ANQGSEA. This CDR3 is built from 15 residues. Specimen: PBMCs. The chain combines TRBV29-1 with TRBJ2-1; TRBD2 agrees at 13 bases. The clonotype originates from a woman aged 45-65 years in good health and CMV-seropositive. The chain's CDR3 is CSVRSRTSGRNEQFF. The CDR3 DNA reads TGCAGCGTTAGATCTAGGACTAGCGGGAGAAATGAGCAGTTCTTC.